This T cell receptor beta chain was obtained from a study of blood T cells in healthy people across ages. Using a J-beta primer mix together with a sample-barcoded 5' primer, a second PCR was run for roughly 7 to 12 cycles. TCRdb itself ran the 5' RACE reads through MiXCR, one entry per CDR3 protein. The table lists hundreds of thousands of distinct CDR3 sequences, around 45% of them singletons. V was shortened by 4 bases and J by 4 bases, with 10 bases between the two germline ends. The CDR3 contains 13 residues. CDR1 and CDR2 (germline): SNHLY, FYNNEI. Researchers collected approximately 9.5 milliliters of peripheral blood from every single donor.

The origin of this receptor is a woman in her sixties in good health. The chain recombines TRBV2 with TRBJ1-2; D gene uncertain. Sequenced sample: blood. CDR3: CASSVERVYGYTF. CDR3 nucleotide sequence: TGTGCCAGCAGTGTGGAACGGGTCTATGGCTACACCTTC.